Below are 21 T cell receptor beta chains sequenced from a single sample in a study of CD8 T cells in Susac syndrome. Reverse transcription used about 0.45 to 1 ug RNA and random hexamers. MiXCR, run by TCRdb on the immunoSEQ multiplex PCR reads, gives a single entry per CDR3 protein. Of 180,000 or so distinct CDR3 sequences listed, roughly 94% are singletons. Sequencing was done on a sample of CD4+ T cells from PBMCs. These receptor sequences come from a human donor with Susac syndrome.

The chain carries TRBV20-1 and TRBJ1-1, with D uncertain. In germline, CDR1 is DFQATT, CDR2 SNEGSKA (reference sequence). CDR3 size: 14 residues. The V end was cut by 1 base, the J end by 1 base, with 10 bases between. CDR3 protein: CSARGRMGNTEAFF. Here the CDR3 DNA reads TGCAGTGCTAGAGGGCGCATGGGGAACACTGAAGCTTTCTTT.

This rearrangement joins TRBV7-9 to TRBJ2-5, with D uncertain. The CDR3 contains 15 residues. Per the germline V gene, CDR1 is SEHNR and CDR2 is FQNEAQ (reference sequence). V lost 0 bases and J lost 2, with 10 bases in between. CDR3 coding DNA: TGTGCCAGCAGCTTAGCAGGCAGACGTCAAGAGACCCAGTACTTC. Its protein product is CASSLAGRRQETQYF.

The V gene is TRBV25-1, the J gene TRBJ1-1; the D is unclear. Looked up from germline, CDR1 is MGHDK and CDR2 is SYGVNS. V was clipped by 2 bases and J by 1 base, with 14 bases between them. This CDR3 region has 16 residues. This CDR3 is CASSEVGGRRNTEAFF. The CDR3 nucleotides are TGTGCCAGCAGTGAAGTAGGCGGCAGGAGGAACACTGAAGCTTTCTTT.

The genes are TRBV4-3 and TRBJ2-2; 10 bases fit TRBD1. The CDR3 is made up of 15 amino acids. Trimming removed 4 bases from V and 6 bases from J; junction bases left unmatched: 5. Germline V gene sequence: CDR1 LGHNA, CDR2 YSLEER. This CDR3 is CASSRGQGGAGELFF. For the CDR3, the DNA is TGCGCCAGCAGCCGCGGACAGGGGGGGGCCGGGGAGCTGTTTTTT.

CDR3 nucleotide sequence: TGCAGTGCTTCGACTGGCAGGAACAATGAGCAGTTCTTC. Amino acid sequence: CSASTGRNNEQFF. This chain uses TRBV20-1 with TRBJ2-1; unclear D gene. The CDR3 runs 13 residues. V was shortened by 5 bases and J by 5 bases, with 13 bases between the two germline ends. Germline values: CDR1 DFQATT, CDR2 SNEGSKA (reference sequence).

V usage is TRBV5-4 and J usage is TRBJ1-2; no firm D call. CDR1 SGHNT and CDR2 YYREEE come from the germline V gene (reference sequence). V lost 1 base, J lost 7 bases, and 11 bases lay in between. The CDR3 is made up of 13 amino acids. CDR3 in DNA: TGTGCCAGCAGCTTGCGAGGGATTGGTGGCTACACCTTC. It translates to CASSLRGIGGYTF.

This chain links TRBV7-9 with TRBJ2-1, with D maybe TRBD1 (6 bases). The CDR3 sequence is 12 residues long. Between the trimmed V and J ends, which lost 5 bases and 5 bases, there was a span of 7 bases. Germline lookup yields CDR1 SEHNR and CDR2 FQNEAQ (reference sequence). The CDR3: CASSRQDNEQFF. The DNA of the CDR3 is TGTGCCAGCAGCCGACAGGACAATGAGCAGTTCTTC. The variable domain in full, completed from reference TRBV7-9 and TRBJ2-1, reads DTGVSQNPRHKITKRGQNVTFRCDPISEHNRLYWYRQTLGQGPEFLTYFQNEAQLEKSRLLSDRFSAERPKGSFSTLEIQRTEQGDSAMYLCASSRQDNEQFFGPGTRLTVL.

The V call is TRBV12-3 or TRBV12-4, the J call TRBJ1-1; tentatively, D is TRBD1 (5 bases). Between the trimmed V and J ends, which lost 4 bases and 5 bases, there was a span of 17 bases. CDR3 length equals 15 residues. The CDR3 sequence is CASSSPMGLWTEAFF. DNA of the CDR3: TGTGCCAGCAGTTCGCCTATGGGGCTCTGGACTGAAGCTTTCTTT.

The chain combines TRBV25-1 with TRBJ2-5; 7 positions agree with TRBD1. CDR1 and CDR2 (germline): MGHDK, SYGVNS. CDR3 size: 15 residues. J lost 5 bases, V lost 0 bases, and 6 bases had no gene match. CDR3 in amino acids: CASSEYKGGGETQYF. DNA of the CDR3: TGTGCCAGCAGTGAATATAAAGGGGGCGGCGAGACCCAGTACTTC.

The J gene is TRBJ2-7, the V gene TRBV18, with D possibly called TRBD1 or TRBD2 (5 bases each). The CDR3 runs 14 residues. Germline loops: CDR1 KGHSH, CDR2 LQKENI. The ends were cut back, 3 bases at V and 2 bases at J, with 11 bases in the middle. The CDR3 DNA follows: TGTGCCAGCTCACCTTCCGGGACGACCTACGAGCAGTACTTC. It translates to CASSPSGTTYEQYF.

This sequence joins TRBV20-1 and TRBJ2-7; no firm D call. The CDR3 sequence is 11 residues long. Trimming pared 5 bases from V and 5 bases from J, leaving 10 bases between. Germline loops: CDR1 DFQATT, CDR2 SNEGSKA (reference sequence). CDR3 amino acids: CSAPRFNEQYF. CDR3 coding DNA: TGCAGTGCTCCACGGTTTAACGAGCAGTACTTC.

Here the CDR3 reads CAWSVGQGIPYEQYF. As DNA, the CDR3 is TGTGCCTGGAGCGTTGGGCAGGGGATTCCCTACGAGCAGTACTTC. The V call is TRBV30, the J call TRBJ2-7; D is possibly TRBD1 (6 bases). Germline V gene data show CDR1 as GTSNPN and CDR2 as SVGIG (reference sequence). The CDR3 extends over 15 amino acids. V was trimmed by 3 bases and J by 2 bases, leaving 17 bases between them.

The chain combines TRBV29-1 with TRBJ2-1; maybe TRBD1 (5 bases). The CDR3 runs 13 residues. Germline CDR1 and CDR2: SQVTM and ANQGSEA. The ends were cut back, 3 bases at V and 1 base at J, with 7 bases in the middle. The chain's CDR3 is CSVDRTSYNEQFF. The CDR3 nucleotides read TGCAGCGTTGACCGGACATCCTACAATGAGCAGTTCTTC.

The rearrangement links TRBV20-1 to TRBJ2-5; the D gene is possibly TRBD1 (5 bases). Trimming removed 5 bases from V and 4 bases from J, with 14 bases in between. Germline V gene sequence: CDR1 DFQATT, CDR2 SNEGSKA (reference sequence). This CDR3 is built from 13 residues. The DNA for the CDR3 is TGCAGTGCTTTAGACAGTGTTGGAGAGACCCAGTACTTC. This encodes CSALDSVGETQYF.

The V gene is TRBV5-1, the J gene TRBJ2-2; D is unclear. Between the trimmed V and J ends, which lost 4 bases and 4 bases, there was a span of 11 bases. Germline lookup yields CDR1 SGHRS and CDR2 YFSETQ. This CDR3 is built from 14 residues. CDR3 region: CASSMAMGTGELFF. The CDR3 DNA reads TGCGCCAGCAGCATGGCCATGGGCACCGGGGAGCTGTTTTTT. Using reference TRBV5-1 and TRBJ2-2 for the parts outside the CDR3, the full variable domain is KAGVTQTPRYLIKTRGQQVTLSCSPISGHRSVSWYQQTPGQGLQFLFEYFSETQRNKGNFPGRFSGRQFSNSRSEMNVSTLELGDSALYLCASSMAMGTGELFFGEGSRLTVL.

The chain joins TRBV6-2 or TRBV6-3 to TRBJ2-7, with 11 bases fitting TRBD2. The trim removed 9 bases at V and 0 bases at J, leaving 4 bases unmatched. The germline V gene encodes CDR1 MNHEY and CDR2 SVGEGT. The CDR3 consists of 14 residues. This CDR3 reads CASLGLAGSYEQYF. The CDR3 DNA reads TGTGCCAGTTTAGGACTAGCGGGCTCCTACGAGCAGTACTTC.

The chain links TRBV6-2 or TRBV6-3 to TRBJ2-1; no clear D. The CDR3 runs 11 residues. CDR1 is MNHEY and CDR2 is SVGEGT in the germline V gene. Between the trimmed V and J ends, which lost 6 bases and 6 bases, there was a span of 6 bases. The CDR3 bases are TGTGCCAGCAGACTGGCCAATGAGCAGTTCTTC. Translating it yields CASRLANEQFF.

The CDR3: CSASMLADYEQYF. The CDR3 nucleotides are TGCAGTGCTAGCATGCTAGCGGACTACGAGCAGTACTTC. The chain carries TRBV20-1 and TRBJ2-7, with 7 bases identical to TRBD2. J lost 3 bases, V lost 3 bases, and 5 bases had no gene match. There are 13 residues in the CDR3. The germline gives CDR1 DFQATT, CDR2 SNEGSKA (reference sequence).

The chain combines TRBV18 with TRBJ2-3, with D perhaps TRBD1 or TRBD2 (5 bases each). Trimming shortened V by 0 bases and J by 2 bases, and 9 bases separated the two germline ends. Germline CDR1 is KGHSH and CDR2 is LQKENI. The CDR3 has 15 residues. The CDR3 coding sequence is TGTGCCAGCTCACCACCGGGGACGGTCACAGATACGCAGTATTTT. Translated: CASSPPGTVTDTQYF.

The chain uses TRBV7-8 and TRBJ1-1; 7 positions agree with TRBD1. With V trimmed by 0 bases and J by 13 bases, 8 bases remained unmatched. Germline-derived CDR1 and CDR2 are SGHVS and FQNEAQ. The CDR3 is 13 amino acids. The chain's CDR3 is CASSLAPDRVVFF. In DNA form, the CDR3 reads TGTGCCAGCAGCTTAGCGCCTGACAGGGTAGTTTTCTTT.

This clonotype was counted once. CDR3 DNA: TGTGCCAGCAGCCAAGATTTTACTAGCGGGAGCAACGAGCAGTACTTC. The encoded protein is CASSQDFTSGSNEQYF. The V gene is TRBV3-1, the J gene TRBJ2-7; 11 nucleotides agree with TRBD2. The length of the CDR3 is 16 residues. Losses at the gene ends were 0 bases for V and 5 bases for J; bases not matched to a gene: 6. The V gene's germline CDR1 is LGHDT and CDR2 YNNKEL (reference sequence).